This entry lists 30 T cell receptor beta chains sequenced from one sample in a study of tumor and adjacent non-tumor tissue in lung cancer. A modified ARM-PCR protocol with three rounds of nested PCR amplified TCRbeta. TCRdb re-called the multiplex PCR reads through MiXCR, storing one row per CDR3 protein. This sample carries under 45,000 distinct CDR3 sequences, approximately 57% of them seen once, and the ten largest clones take under 50%. This sample's RNA came from whole unsorted tissue. This non-tumor lung sample came from over 3 cm beyond the tumor edge. Sample: distant non-tumor lung tissue. The receptors here all came from a middle-aged man with non-small cell lung cancer.

This clonotype was found many times. The gene calls are TRBV6-6 and TRBJ2-2, with a possible D match to TRBD1 (5 bases). CDR3 size: 19 residues. V was shortened by 2 bases and J by 4 bases, with 23 bases between the two germline ends. Germline assignment: CDR1 MNHNY and CDR2 SVGAGI (reference sequence). The CDR3 bases are TGTGCCAGCAGTTACACTAATGCTATAATCGCAGGGATCACCGGGGAGCTGTTTTTT. As protein: CASSYTNAIIAGITGELFF.

V gene TRBV11-2 combines with J gene TRBJ2-1; D remains unclear. There are 16 residues in the CDR3. The V and J ends lost 0 bases and 8 bases respectively, with 17 bases between them. The germline V gene encodes CDR1 SGHAT and CDR2 FQNNGV. The CDR3 DNA sequence: TGTGCCAGCAGCTTAGAAAGCGAGAGATTTAGGTATGAGCAGTTCTTC. Its protein product is CASSLESERFRYEQFF. Looking up the rest from reference TRBV11-2 and TRBJ2-1 gives the full variable domain: EAGVAQSPRYKIIEKRQSVAFWCNPISGHATLYWYQQILGQGPKLLIQFQNNGVVDDSQLPKDRFSAERLKGVDSTLKIQPAKLEDSAVYLCASSLESERFRYEQFFGPGTRLTVL.

Concerning this clonotype: This sequence may be a read error, since a much larger clone differs from it by one base. V gene TRBV20-1 combines with J gene TRBJ2-7; D possibly corresponds to TRBD2 (5 bases). Germline values: CDR1 DFQATT, CDR2 SNEGSKA (reference sequence). V lost 7 bases, J lost 6 bases, and 22 bases lay in between. This CDR3 region has 14 residues. This CDR3 is CSVPTRRLVGEQYF. CDR3 in DNA: TGCAGTGTCCCCACTAGACGGTTGGTGGGCGAGCAGTACTTC.

This clonotype showed up many times. V is TRBV2 and J is TRBJ1-6; possibly TRBD1 for D (6 bases). Germline CDR1 and CDR2: SNHLY and FYNNEI. Trimming left V 10 bases short and J 8 bases short, with 15 bases between. This CDR3 is built from 13 residues. The CDR3 protein is CATIQGQDSPLHF. CDR3 coding DNA: TGTGCCACGATTCAGGGGCAGGATTCACCCCTCCACTTT.

Concerning this clonotype itself: A read error is likely, as this CDR3 ends without the conserved phenylalanine or tryptophan. This chain uses TRBV11-2 with TRBJ2-3; the D is unclear. The better agreement between TRBJ1-5 and the DNA end casts doubt on the J call. The length of the CDR3 is 15 residues. Germline CDR1 SGHAT, CDR2 FQNNGV. CDR3 sequence reads: CASSLMSSSTVTQHS. CDR3 nucleotides: TGTGCCAGCAGCTTAATGAGCTCTAGCACAGTTACGCAGCATTCT.

The table lists this clonotype with many counts. This rearrangement joins TRBV5-1 to TRBJ2-6; D is unclear. The CDR3 spans 15 residues. CDR1 and CDR2 (germline): SGHRS, YFSETQ. V was shortened by 6 bases and J by 1 base, with 11 bases between the two germline ends. This chain's CDR3 is CASNLTPSGANVLTF. The CDR3 DNA sequence: TGCGCCAGCAACCTCACGCCGTCTGGGGCCAACGTCCTGACTTTC.

The table lists this clonotype with a count of one. V and J are TRBV7-3 and TRBJ2-1; 10 positions agree with TRBD2. This CDR3 spans 16 amino acids. CDR1 SGHTA and CDR2 FQGTGA come from the germline V gene. The V gene end was trimmed by 6 bases and the J gene end by 0 bases; junction bases not matched to a gene: 5. The CDR3: CASSLAGVSSYNEQFF. CDR3 in DNA: TGTGCCAGCAGTCTAGCGGGGGTTAGCTCCTACAATGAGCAGTTCTTC.

Comment on this clonotype: A read error may account for a junction end that differs from germline. The gene calls are TRBV2 and TRBJ2-1, with 10 bases identical to TRBD2. Germline V gene data show CDR1 as SNHLY and CDR2 as FYNNEI. The CDR3 loop spans 16 amino acids. The CDR3 region has the DNA TGTGTCAGCAGCCTCGGACTAGCGGAGGGAAGGAATGAACAGTTCTTC. Translated, it gives CVSSLGLAEGRNEQFF. The full variable domain, rest sourced from reference TRBV2 and TRBJ2-1, is EPEVTQTPSHQVTQMGQEVILRCVPISNHLYFYWYRQILGQKVEFLVSFYNNEISEKSEIFDDQFSVERPDGSNFTLKIRSTKLEDSAMYFCVSSLGLAEGRNEQFFGPGTRLTVL.

Details on this clonotype: The CDR3 carries no conserved terminal phenylalanine or tryptophan, so it likely arises from a read error. V and J are TRBV4-1 and TRBJ1-6; D is perhaps TRBD1 (5 bases). From germline, CDR1 is MGHRA and CDR2 YSYEKL. CDR3 length equals 15 residues. V shed 6 bases and J shed 10 bases, with 19 bases lying between them. The chain's CDR3 is CASSLGAVIKSPLHS. The CDR3 DNA is TGCGCCAGCAGTTTAGGGGCGGTAATAAAATCACCCCTCCACTCT.

This chain uses TRBV15 with TRBJ2-5; D possibly corresponds to TRBD1 (7 bases). Germline V lookup: CDR1 LNHNV, CDR2 YYDKDF (reference sequence). The CDR3 consists of 13 residues. V was pared by 5 bases and J by 5 bases, with 12 bases between. For the CDR3, the DNA is TGTGCCACCAGCGTGACAGGGAGGGAGACCCAGTACTTC. This codes for CATSVTGRETQYF.

This clonotype was found a few times. The V call is TRBV28, the J call TRBJ2-1; 7 bases line up with TRBD2. The CDR3 contains 17 residues. V shed 5 bases, J shed 0 bases, and the junction held 10 bases outside the gene matches. CDR1 MDHEN and CDR2 SYDVKM come from the germline V gene. CDR3 residues: CASSDPSGASSYNEQFF. The CDR3 bases are TGTGCCAGCAGTGACCCTAGCGGTGCGAGCTCCTACAATGAGCAGTTCTTC. Complete variable domain (other parts from reference TRBV28 and TRBJ2-1): DVKVTQSSRYLVKRTGEKVFLECVQDMDHENMFWYRQDPGLGLRLIYFSYDVKMKEKGDIPEGYSVSREKKERFSLILESASTNQTSMYLCASSDPSGASSYNEQFFGPGTRLTVL.

This clonotype occurred a few times. At one of its ends the junction is not consistent with the germline gene, which may arise from a read error. V usage is TRBV11-2 and J usage is TRBJ1-2; 7 nucleotides line up with TRBD1. Germline V gene sequence: CDR1 SGHAT, CDR2 FQNNGV. The CDR3 is 14 residues long. CDR3: CASNLGQLTYGYTF. CDR3 sequence (DNA): TGTGCCAGCAACCTGGGACAGCTCACGTATGGCTACACCTTT.

As for this clonotype: One end of the junction is discordant with germline, which a read error may explain. The V call is TRBV5-8, the J call TRBJ2-2; a weak D match, TRBD1 (6 bases). The CDR3 is 14 amino acids. CDR1 and CDR2 from the germline V gene are SGHTS and YDEGEE. Here the CDR3 reads CASTGTLNTEELFF. The CDR3, as DNA: TGTGCCAGTACCGGGACACTGAACACCGAGGAGCTGTTTTTT.

About this clonotype: A much larger clone differs by one base, so this may be a read error. V and J are TRBV4-1 and TRBJ2-5; 9 bases are shared with TRBD2. CDR3 length: 19 residues. The germline gives CDR1 MGHRA, CDR2 YSYEKL. DNA for the CDR3: TGCGCCAGCAGCCAAGATAGGTTGGGTGGCGGGGGGGCGCGAGAGATCCAGTACTTC. Protein product: CASSQDRLGGGGAREIQYF.

Concerning this clonotype itself: The missing conserved phenylalanine or tryptophan at the end of this CDR3 makes a read error likely. This rearrangement joins TRBV6-5 to TRBJ2-4; D is perhaps TRBD2 (7 bases). The CDR3 length is 14 residues. The V end lost 6 bases, the J end lost 2 bases, and 11 bases lay between the germline ends. Germline lookup yields CDR1 MNHEY and CDR2 SVGAGI. The CDR3 coding sequence is TGTGCCAGCAGAGGGGGGGGGACCAAAAACATTCAGTACCTC. Translation gives CASRGGGTKNIQYL.

Only one count was recorded for this clonotype. One junction end does not reproduce the germline sequence, and a read error may be involved. The rearrangement uses TRBV6-6 and TRBJ1-4, with unresolved D. This CDR3 spans 15 amino acids. CDR1 is MNHNY and CDR2 is SVGAGI in the germline V gene (reference sequence). The CDR3 sequence is CASNPPEPGSEKLFF. The DNA of the CDR3 is TGTGCCAGCAATCCCCCAGAGCCTGGTAGTGAAAAACTGTTTTTC.

The CDR3 loop reads CAGSLGDRSNSPLHF. The CDR3 coding sequence is TGTGCCGGTAGCTTGGGTGACAGATCCAATTCACCCCTCCACTTT. The chain uses TRBV5-6 and TRBJ1-6, with a tentative D call TRBD1 (5 bases). CDR3 length: 15 amino acids. The germline V and J ends were trimmed by 10 bases and 7 bases, with 21 bases remaining between them. Germline CDR1 is SGHDT and CDR2 is YYEEEE. Combining the CDR3 with reference TRBV5-6 and TRBJ1-6 gives the whole variable domain DAGVTQSPTHLIKTRGQQVTLRCSPKSGHDTVSWYQQALGQGPQFIFQYYEEEERQRGNFPDRFSGHQFPNYSSELNVNALLLGDSALYLCAGSLGDRSNSPLHFGNGTRLTVT.

V gene TRBV20-1 combines with J gene TRBJ1-5; TRBD1 matches 8 bases. V was pared by 5 bases and J by 5 bases, with 14 bases of the junction left unmatched. This CDR3 spans 16 amino acids. Germline CDR1 DFQATT, CDR2 SNEGSKA (reference sequence). The CDR3 is CSAPEEGTGGDQPQHF. The CDR3, as DNA: TGCAGTGCTCCAGAAGAAGGGACAGGAGGCGATCAGCCCCAGCATTTT.

This clonotype was seen more than once but under ten times. A clone one base away is much larger, so this may be a read error. This chain joins TRBV12-3 or TRBV12-4 and TRBJ1-1, with no clear D. There are 11 residues in the CDR3. V lost 3 bases and J lost 12, with 11 bases in between. The DNA for the CDR3 is TGTGCCAGCAGTTTTTGGGTCAGACCTTTCTTT. It specifies CASSFWVRPFF.

Comments on this clonotype: A junction end diverges from the germline sequence, so it may reflect a read error. The chain couples TRBV10-3 to TRBJ1-5; a weak D match, TRBD1 (5 bases). Germline V gene data show CDR1 as ENHRY and CDR2 as SYGVKD. The CDR3 runs 14 residues. CDR3 DNA sequence: TGTGTCATCGAAAGCGAGGGGTGGTCTCAGCCCCAGCATTTT. Protein: CVIESEGWSQPQHF.

The chain is built from TRBV30 and TRBJ1-4, with 7 bases aligning to TRBD1. J lost 5 bases, V lost 4 bases, and 7 bases had no gene match. Per germline, CDR1 GTSNPN and CDR2 SVGIG (reference sequence). The CDR3 runs 14 residues. In DNA, the CDR3 is TGTGCCTGGACCGCCGGGACAGCGAATGAAAAACTGTTTTTT. Amino acids: CAWTAGTANEKLFF.

The V gene is TRBV5-1, the J gene TRBJ1-3; D call uncertain. Trimming cost V 6 bases and J 3 bases, with 13 bases left between them. The CDR3 is 14 amino acids. Germline assignment: CDR1 SGHRS and CDR2 YFSETQ. The CDR3 protein is CASNADGHGNTIYF. The CDR3 region has the DNA TGCGCCAGCAACGCGGACGGTCATGGAAACACCATATATTTT.

This clonotype was observed once. At one boundary the junction diverges from the germline segment, which might be a read error. The gene calls are TRBV11-2 and TRBJ1-4, with D possibly matching TRBD1 (6 bases). Germline lookup yields CDR1 SGHAT and CDR2 FQNNGV. There are 18 residues in the CDR3. The CDR3 spells CASSQPVWEQGLNERLFF. The DNA for the CDR3 is TGTGCCAGCAGTCAACCCGTCTGGGAACAGGGACTTAATGAAAGACTGTTTTTT.

In regard to this clonotype: This CDR3 is missing its conserved last phenylalanine or tryptophan, likely due to a read error. This chain joins TRBV4-2 and TRBJ2-3, with 16 bases fitting TRBD2. This CDR3 is built from 17 residues. Trimming cost V 9 bases and J 4 bases; bases outside gene matches: 10. CDR1 and CDR2 from the germline V gene are LGHNA and YNFKEQ. The CDR3 reads CARGQGTSGRESDTQYY. The CDR3, as DNA: TGTGCCAGGGGCCAAGGGACTAGCGGGAGGGAATCAGATACGCAGTATTAT.

The table lists this clonotype with a few counts. This chain joins TRBV5-1 and TRBJ1-2; tentatively, D is TRBD1 (6 bases). The germline gives CDR1 SGHRS, CDR2 YFSETQ. This CDR3 spans 14 amino acids. Trimming stripped 4 bases from V and 4 bases from J, with 14 bases between. This chain's CDR3 is CASSLMGQLYGYTF. CDR3 in DNA: TGCGCCAGCAGCCTAATGGGACAACTCTATGGCTACACCTTC.

In the case of this clonotype: Just one base apart from a much larger clone, this may be a read error. The conserved closing phenylalanine or tryptophan is absent in this CDR3, likely reflecting a read error. This chain links TRBV7-9 with TRBJ2-7; D remains unclear. The ends were cut back, 5 bases at V and 7 bases at J, with 9 bases in the middle. The CDR3 runs to 11 residues. Germline loops: CDR1 SEHNR, CDR2 FQNEAQ (reference sequence). The chain's CDR3 is CASSILSEQYL. CDR3 DNA: TGTGCCAGCAGCATTCTTTCGGAGCAGTACCTC.

This clonotype was counted a few times. No conserved phenylalanine or tryptophan is present at the end of the CDR3, so a read error is the likely explanation. The rearrangement joins TRBV11-2 to TRBJ2-7; the match to TRBD2 covers 10 bases. This CDR3 is built from 15 residues. The germline V gene has CDR1 SGHAT and CDR2 FQNNGV. CDR3 in DNA: TGTGCCAGCAACTTAAGGAGCGGGGGGGTCCTTGAGCAGTACATC. Translating it yields CASNLRSGGVLEQYI.

The sample holds a few counts of this clonotype. The V gene is TRBV2, the J gene TRBJ1-6; D is ambiguous. This CDR3 region has 15 residues. The germline CDR1 and CDR2 sequences are SNHLY and FYNNEI. V was clipped by 6 bases and J by 0 bases, with 9 bases between them. The CDR3 sequence is CASREHISYNSPLHF. CDR3 DNA sequence: TGTGCCAGCAGGGAGCACATCTCCTATAATTCACCCCTCCACTTT.

The sample holds a few counts of this clonotype. The gene calls are TRBV5-1 and TRBJ2-5; 10 bases line up with TRBD2. This CDR3 has 17 residues. CDR1 and CDR2 from the germline V gene are SGHRS and YFSETQ. Losses at the gene ends were 4 bases for V and 4 bases for J; bases not matched to a gene: 13. The chain's CDR3 is CASSPVTSGLGVETQYF. Written as DNA, the CDR3 is TGCGCCAGCAGCCCTGTGACTAGCGGGCTTGGCGTAGAGACCCAGTACTTC.

The chain links TRBV20-1 to TRBJ1-2, with D perhaps matching TRBD1 (5 bases). V dropped 1 base and J dropped 0 bases, with 9 bases sitting between them. There are 14 residues in the CDR3. Germline V gene data show CDR1 as DFQATT and CDR2 as SNEGSKA (reference sequence). The CDR3 loop reads CSARGQGANYGYTF. As DNA, the CDR3 is TGCAGTGCTAGAGGGCAGGGAGCTAACTATGGCTACACCTTC.